This T cell receptor beta chain was identified during a study of shared clonotypes between healthy human individuals. The V end was cut by 4 bases, the J end by 10 bases, with 15 bases between. CDR3 length equals 13 residues. Germline V gene sequence: CDR1 SGHRS, CDR2 YFSETQ. The protocol was immunoSEQ multiplex PCR, while the TCRdb copy is restricted to in-frame clones and leaves out a portion. The sample includes fewer than 400,000 clones, approximately 74% of them seen just once. Donors, healthy HIV-negative adults, lacked recent acute infections or vaccinations. The source of this sequence is a man between 25 and 39 years old in good health. The sequenced sample was memory CD4+ T cells sorted from blood. Stated subset: CD45RA-negative fraction. V gene TRBV5-1 combines with J gene TRBJ2-1; tentatively, D is TRBD2 (5 bases). CDR3 sequence reads: CASSGGSGDEQFF. DNA of the CDR3: TGCGCCAGCAGCGGCGGGTCCGGAGACGAGCAGTTCTTC.